A selection of T cell receptor beta chains follows, all from one sample in a study of OX40 agonist ivuxolimab in advanced cancers. Method: immunoSEQ multiplex PCR; TCRdb's copy keeps in-frame clones and lacks some. The repertoire holds some 80,000 clones, with about 85% as singletons. This sample comprised CD4+ or CD8+ T cells sorted from blood, obtained in a trial of the OX40 agonist ivuxolimab. The origin of the receptors is an adult with an advanced solid tumor such as melanoma, head and neck, liver or kidney cancer. CDR3s include the opening cysteine and the closing phenylalanine or tryptophan. A D gene is named only where the DNA matches it firmly. Not every row has a clone size; where given, it reads once, few, many or a size class.

d_gene	abundance	v_gene	j_gene	CDR3nt	CDR3aa
NA	NA	TRBV10-3	TRBJ2-3	TGTGCCATCGGAGGAACGGGGGGACATGATACGCAGTATTTT	CAIGGTGGHDTQYF
TRBD1	NA	TRBV7-7	TRBJ2-1	TGTGCTAGCAGCTCCCAGGGGGAATTCGTATCGGATGAGCAGTTCTTC	CASSSQGEFVSDEQFF
NA	NA	TRBV18	TRBJ2-2	TGTGCCAGCTCCCTAGACACCGGGGAGCTGTTTTTT	CASSLDTGELFF
NA	once	TRBV4-3	TRBJ2-7	TGCGCCAGCAGCCAAGATGTCTGGGGCGACGAGCAGTACTTC	CASSQDVWGDEQYF
TRBD1	NA	TRBV19	TRBJ2-3	TGTGCCAGTAGTACCTGGACAGGGGGTTTCACAGATACGCAGTATTTT	CASSTWTGGFTDTQYF
TRBD1	NA	TRBV5-1	TRBJ1-6	TGCGCCAGCAGCCCAGGGGGCGGTCAATTGCCCCTCCACTTT	CASSPGGGQLPLHF
NA	NA	TRBV19	TRBJ2-6	TGTGCCACTAAAGGGCTAGACTCTGGGGCCAACGTCCTGACTTTC	CATKGLDSGANVLTF
TRBD1	NA	TRBV6-5	TRBJ1-5	TGTGCCAGCAGTTACTCAGGGACAGGGAATCAGCCCCAGCATTTT	CASSYSGTGNQPQHF
TRBD1	few	TRBV18	TRBJ2-7	TGTGCCAGCACACGGGGGCCGGGACAGGGGCCCGAGCAGTACTTC	CASTRGPGQGPEQYF
NA	NA	TRBV7-9	TRBJ1-1	TGTGCCAGCAGCTTGCGGGGGGTAAAGGGGAACACTGAAGCTTTCTTT	CASSLRGVKGNTEAFF
NA	once	TRBV5-1	TRBJ1-4	TGCGCCAGCAGCTTGGACAGTCTTGAAAAACTGTTTTTT	CASSLDSLEKLFF
NA	NA	TRBV5-4	TRBJ2-1	TGTGCCAGCAGCTTGAGGGGGGGCGTAATGAGGCAGTTCTTC	CASSLRGGVMRQFF
TRBD1	NA	TRBV27	TRBJ2-7	TGTGCCAGCAGTACGACAGGGAACTCCTACGAGCAGTACTTC	CASSTTGNSYEQYF
TRBD1	once	TRBV30	TRBJ2-7	TGTGCCTGGAGTGTATCACAGGGGGCGACGACGGAGTACTTC	CAWSVSQGATTEYF
NA	NA	TRBV4-3	TRBJ1-1	TGCGCCAGCAGCCGAGGCTGGGATACTGAAGCTTTCTTT	CASSRGWDTEAFF
NA	NA	TRBV5-5	TRBJ1-3	TGTGCCAGCAGCTTGGACAGGCCCAGGGCGAACACCATATATTTT	CASSLDRPRANTIYF
NA	few	TRBV5-6	TRBJ2-7	TGTGCCAGCAGTCGCCGTGTGGGGGGTCGTTTTTACTTC	CASSRRVGGRFYF
NA	NA	TRBV30	TRBJ1-6	TGTGCCTGGACTATGTCCTATAATTCACCCCTCCACTTT	CAWTMSYNSPLHF
TRBD2	few	TRBV7-2	TRBJ2-7	TGTGCCAGCAGCTCTCAGCGGGGGGCTACCTCCTACGAGCAGTACTTC	CASSSQRGATSYEQYF
NA	NA	TRBV5-1	TRBJ2-2	TGCGCCAGCGGCATCGGCACCGGGGAGCTGTTTTTT	CASGIGTGELFF